One T cell receptor (beta chain) is described in this entry. The CDR3 contains 15 residues. Trimming took 7 bases from V and 2 from J, leaving 17 bases between them. Germline assignment: CDR1 LNHDA and CDR2 SQIVND (reference sequence). This specimen belongs to a study of Graves' ophthalmopathy and Graves' hyperthyroidism. The authors amplified TCR beta CDR3 regions from RNA transcripts. The workflow started with a first-round RT-PCR run with HTBI primers and then moved on to a second-round multiplex PCR. TCRdb processed the multiplex PCR reads anew with MiXCR; each CDR3 protein has one entry. Of 350,000 to 400,000 distinct CDR3 sequences in the sample, around 17% were seen once.

The material sequenced was peripheral blood. V usage is TRBV19 and J usage is TRBJ2-5; weak D call: TRBD2 (6 bases). The clonotype originates from a woman younger than 35 with Graves' ophthalmopathy. The CDR3 is CASKRGGLSQETQYF. The DNA of the CDR3 is TGTGCCAGTAAGAGAGGAGGGTTATCACAAGAGACCCAGTACTTC.